Listed here are 26 T cell receptor beta chains from one sample, sequenced in a study of T cell responses to AZD1222 COVID-19 vaccine. The table came from immunoSEQ multiplex PCR; TCRdb's copy has only in-frame clones and leaves some out. The table records 150,000 to 200,000 clones, 80% to 90% of them present only once. Specimen: peripheral blood, collected on day 0 of AZD1222 vaccination. The receptors originated from an adult in good health.

The V and J genes are TRBV25-1 and TRBJ1-2; TRBD1 might be the D (6 bases). The germline V and J ends were trimmed by 3 bases and 2 bases, with 16 bases remaining between them. This CDR3 contains 16 residues. Germline loops: CDR1 MGHDK, CDR2 SYGVNS. The DNA of the CDR3 is TGTGCCAGCAGTGACACTCGCCGGGGGGCGAACTATGGCTACACCTTC. This sequence encodes CASSDTRRGANYGYTF.

V usage is TRBV11-2 and J usage is TRBJ1-2; the D gene is possibly TRBD1 (6 bases). Trimming stripped 6 bases from V and 2 bases from J, with 19 bases between. The CDR3 sequence is 16 residues long. CDR1 SGHAT and CDR2 FQNNGV come from the germline V gene. CDR3 region: CASSTRTTGQNYGYTF. In DNA, the CDR3 is TGTGCCAGCAGTACCCGAACGACAGGCCAGAACTATGGCTACACCTTC.

This chain connects TRBV25-1 to TRBJ2-7; no definite D call. The V end was cut by 0 bases, the J end by 3 bases, with 9 bases between. The CDR3 is made up of 14 amino acids. Germline CDR1 MGHDK, CDR2 SYGVNS. CDR3 nucleotide sequence: TGTGCCAGCAGTGAATATGTGGGTATCTACGAGCAGTACTTC. Translation: CASSEYVGIYEQYF.

This clone was seen a few times. The chain links TRBV14 to TRBJ2-3; the D gene is possibly TRBD2 (6 bases). The V and J ends lost 4 bases and 0 bases respectively, with 14 bases between them. The length of the CDR3 is 16 residues. The germline CDR1 and CDR2 sequences are SGHDN and FVKESK. DNA for the CDR3: TGTGCCAGCAGCCCCGTAGCTAGCGCGAGCACAGATACGCAGTATTTT. Amino acid sequence: CASSPVASASTDTQYF.

The genes are TRBV3-1 (or the pseudogene TRBV3-2) and TRBJ2-5, with 8 nucleotides matching TRBD2. With V trimmed by 0 bases and J by 6 bases, 6 bases remained unmatched. The CDR3 loop spans 15 amino acids. Germline V gene lookup returns CDR1 LGHDT and CDR2 YNNKEL (reference sequence). CDR3 DNA: TGTGCCAGCAGCCAAGATGCCAGCGGGGGACAGACCCAGTACTTC. As protein: CASSQDASGGQTQYF.

This clone was picked up a small number of times. The chain recombines TRBV7-2 with TRBJ2-5, with TRBD2 matching over 7 bases. This CDR3 has 14 amino acids. V was pared by 0 bases and J by 4 bases, with 2 bases of the junction left unmatched. The germline V gene encodes CDR1 SGHTA and CDR2 FQGNSA. DNA of the CDR3: TGTGCCAGCAGCTTAGCCTGGGGGGGAGAGACCCAGTACTTC. Translated: CASSLAWGGETQYF.

This clone was observed once. V gene TRBV28 combines with J gene TRBJ1-1; D is possibly TRBD1 (5 bases). V was cut by 3 bases and J by 2 bases, with 10 bases left in between. The CDR3 spans 14 residues. CDR1 and CDR2 from the germline V gene are MDHEN and SYDVKM. The CDR3 loop is CASSFSGRNTEAFF. In nucleotides, the CDR3 is TGTGCCAGCAGTTTTTCAGGGAGAAACACTGAAGCTTTCTTT.

This chain connects TRBV5-5 to TRBJ1-4; 7 bases are a match to TRBD1. J gave up 2 bases and V 3 bases, and 4 bases lay outside the gene matches. Germline CDR1 is SGHKS and CDR2 is YYEKEE (reference sequence). The CDR3 spans 15 residues. The CDR3: CASSSTGSTNEKLFF. The CDR3, as DNA: TGTGCCAGCAGCTCGACAGGGAGCACTAATGAAAAACTGTTTTTT.

The V and J genes are TRBV7-3 and TRBJ2-5; 11 nucleotides match TRBD1. Germline values: CDR1 SGHTA, CDR2 FQGTGA. After removal of 3 bases from V and 5 bases from J, the junction contained 5 bases not matched to a gene. This CDR3 has 15 amino acids. The CDR3 is CASSFMDRGRETQYF. The CDR3 DNA reads as TGTGCCAGCAGCTTCATGGACAGGGGGCGGGAGACCCAGTACTTC.

The chain has TRBV4-2 and TRBJ1-1; D unresolved. The CDR3 runs to 15 residues. Germline V CDR1 and CDR2: LGHNA, YNFKEQ. Deletions cut 0 bases from V and 3 bases from J, with 11 bases between. The CDR3 sequence: CASSQDRTVDTEAFF. Here the CDR3 DNA reads TGTGCCAGCAGCCAAGATCGGACGGTCGACACTGAAGCTTTCTTT.

This clone was recorded once. The rearrangement joins TRBV4-2 to TRBJ2-1; perhaps TRBD2 as D (6 bases). Germline CDR1 and CDR2: LGHNA and YNFKEQ. The length of the CDR3 is 14 residues. Trimming pared 1 base from V and 5 bases from J, leaving 9 bases between. Here the CDR3 DNA reads TGTGCCAGCAGCCAAGGGGAGGCCCACAATGAGCAGTTCTTC. Residues: CASSQGEAHNEQFF.

The chain uses TRBV18 and TRBJ1-2, with D tentatively TRBD1 (5 bases). CDR3 length: 17 residues. V was trimmed by 0 bases and J by 5 bases, leaving 19 bases between them. Germline CDR1 KGHSH, CDR2 LQKENI. CDR3 sequence reads: CASSPPGRVASFYGYTF. The CDR3 DNA is TGTGCCAGCTCACCACCCGGCAGGGTCGCCTCGTTTTATGGCTACACCTTC.

V usage is TRBV19 and J usage is TRBJ1-3, with a tentative D call TRBD1 (6 bases). Germline CDR1 reads LNHDA; CDR2 reads SQIVND (reference sequence). The CDR3 is made up of 15 amino acids. Between the trimmed V and J ends, which lost 7 bases and 0 bases, there was a span of 13 bases. The CDR3 bases are TGTGCCAGTATCCGACAGGCCTCCTCTGGAAACACCATATATTTT. It encodes CASIRQASSGNTIYF.

This clone was found once. This rearrangement joins TRBV18 to TRBJ1-5; D not resolved. Germline V gene lookup returns CDR1 KGHSH and CDR2 LQKENI. The length of the CDR3 is 15 residues. Between the trimmed V and J ends, which lost 4 bases and 3 bases, there was a span of 13 bases. The CDR3 here is CASSRSEGDNQPQHF. In DNA, the CDR3 is TGTGCCAGCTCACGCTCGGAGGGAGACAATCAGCCCCAGCATTTT.

The chain has TRBV24-1 and TRBJ1-2; TRBD1 is a possible D gene (5 bases). The CDR3 extends over 15 amino acids. The V gene's germline CDR1 is KGHDR and CDR2 SFDVKD. Trimming removed 2 bases from V and 6 bases from J, with 15 bases in between. The CDR3 bases are TGTGCCACCAGTGATTCCCAGGGTGTGGCACATGGCTACACCTTC. Translation: CATSDSQGVAHGYTF.

The CDR3 protein is CATSDLYEQYF. The CDR3 nucleotides read TGTGCCACCAGTGATCTCTACGAGCAGTACTTC. V and J are TRBV24-1 and TRBJ2-7, with D unclear. This CDR3 is built from 11 residues. Deletions cut 3 bases from V and 3 bases from J, with 2 bases between. CDR1 and CDR2 from the germline V gene are KGHDR and SFDVKD.

The J gene is TRBJ1-5, the V gene TRBV20-1; D perhaps matches TRBD1 (5 bases). The CDR3 extends over 14 amino acids. V was shortened by 3 bases and J by 6 bases, with 15 bases between the two germline ends. Germline V CDR1 and CDR2: DFQATT, SNEGSKA (reference sequence). CDR3 in DNA: TGCAGTGCTAGTGGGCAGGGCAGGGCTCAGCCCCAGCATTTT. Protein product: CSASGQGRAQPQHF.

This rearrangement joins TRBV29-1 to TRBJ2-5; D ambiguous. The CDR3 has 14 amino acids. Germline V gene sequence: CDR1 SQVTM, CDR2 ANQGSEA. The V and J ends lost 4 bases and 1 base respectively, with 13 bases between them. The CDR3 DNA reads as TGCAGCGTTGCTGACGTCCCTTTCCAAGAGACCCAGTACTTC. It encodes CSVADVPFQETQYF.

This clone was recorded once. The CDR3, as DNA: TGTGCCAGCAGCTTGGAGTCAGTCGCACAAGAGACCCAGTACTTC. It codes for CASSLESVAQETQYF. The chain uses TRBV5-6 and TRBJ2-5; D unclear. Germline V lookup: CDR1 SGHDT, CDR2 YYEEEE. CDR3 length: 15 residues. The ends were cut back, 0 bases at V and 2 bases at J, with 11 bases in the middle. Full variable domain (missing parts from reference TRBV5-6 and TRBJ2-5): DAGVTQSPTHLIKTRGQQVTLRCSPKSGHDTVSWYQQALGQGPQFIFQYYEEEERQRGNFPDRFSGHQFPNYSSELNVNALLLGDSALYLCASSLESVAQETQYFGPGTRLLVL.

The chain combines TRBV5-1 with TRBJ2-7; 10 nucleotides line up with TRBD1. With V trimmed by 4 bases and J by 2 bases, 6 bases remained unmatched. The V gene's germline CDR1 is SGHRS and CDR2 YFSETQ. The CDR3 covers 15 residues. The CDR3 region has the DNA TGCGCCAGCAGCCCCGGGACAGGGGACGCCTACGAGCAGTACTTC. Amino acids: CASSPGTGDAYEQYF.

The chain employs TRBV29-1 and TRBJ2-2, with TRBD1 identical over 7 bases. The CDR3 is 14 residues long. Germline-derived CDR1 and CDR2 are SQVTM and ANQGSEA. Unmatched junction bases numbered 4, after V lost 5 bases and J lost 1 base. Here the CDR3 DNA reads TGCAGCGTTTCCGGGACAGTGAACACCGGGGAGCTGTTTTTT. As protein: CSVSGTVNTGELFF.

The sample holds one count of this clone. The chain combines TRBV23-1 with TRBJ2-6; D not resolved. TRBV23-1 is known as an ORF, though its function is uncertain. The V end was cut by 7 bases, the J end by 0 bases, with 10 bases between. The CDR3 has 15 amino acids. CDR3 DNA sequence: TGCGCCAGCACCCGAAAGAACTCTGGGGCCAACGTCCTGACTTTC. As protein: CASTRKNSGANVLTF.

This clone was observed a single time. The rearrangement uses TRBV30 and TRBJ1-3; 11 bases are shared with TRBD1. Germline CDR1 reads GTSNPN; CDR2 reads SVGIG (reference sequence). CDR3 length: 14 amino acids. Trimming at V came to 2 bases and at J to 6 bases, leaving 3 bases not matched to a gene. CDR3 sequence (DNA): TGTGCCTGGAGTCTGGGACAGGGGGTAAACACCATATATTTT. It is translated as CAWSLGQGVNTIYF.

This clone was seen just once. The rearrangement links TRBV18 to TRBJ2-3; D not resolved. Germline CDR1 reads KGHSH; CDR2 reads LQKENI. The ends were cut back, 7 bases at V and 4 bases at J, with 12 bases in the middle. CDR3 length: 13 amino acids. The DNA of the CDR3 is TGTGCCAGCTTCCTAGGACCGGCAGATACGCAGTATTTT. The encoded protein is CASFLGPADTQYF.

This chain uses TRBV19 with TRBJ2-5; D is uncertain. Trimming stripped 1 base from V and 1 base from J, with 10 bases between. This CDR3 region has 15 residues. In germline, CDR1 is LNHDA, CDR2 SQIVND (reference sequence). The chain's CDR3 is CASSIAGRTQETQYF. Written as DNA, the CDR3 is TGTGCCAGTAGTATAGCCGGGCGGACCCAAGAGACCCAGTACTTC.

The DNA of the CDR3 is TGTGCCAGCAGTTACCGGGGCTCTGGAAACACCATATATTTT. Protein sequence: CASSYRGSGNTIYF. V gene TRBV6-5 combines with J gene TRBJ1-3; the D is unclear. CDR1 and CDR2 from the germline V gene are MNHEY and SVGAGI. V lost 2 bases, J lost 0 bases, and 5 bases lay in between. The CDR3 is 14 amino acids.